Presented here are 21 T cell receptor beta chains from one specimen sequenced in a study of T-cell memory formation after mild COVID-19. TCRdb recomputed calls from the 5' RACE reads with MiXCR, one row per CDR3 protein. The sample has 250,000 to 300,000 distinct CDR3 sequences; around 15% are singletons. Specimen: PBMCs or a T cell subset sorted from them (not recorded which). These receptors were collected from a young man who had mild COVID-19 (a few samples of this study predate the infection). Cell type and time point are not known.

This clonotype was seen only a few times. The chain couples TRBV7-9 to TRBJ2-7; a possible D gene is TRBD2 (5 bases). The CDR3 is 13 amino acids. CDR1 and CDR2 (germline): SEHNR, FQNEAQ (reference sequence). V lost 5 bases to trimming and J lost 1 base, with 9 bases between them. The CDR3 DNA is TGTGCCAGCAGCCCCAGCGGTTCCTACGAGCAGTACTTC. This encodes CASSPSGSYEQYF.

The J gene is TRBJ2-7, the V gene TRBV6-2 or TRBV6-3; D is undetermined. CDR1 MNHEY and CDR2 SVGEGT come from the germline V gene. V was pared by 6 bases and J by 3 bases, with 12 bases between. CDR3 length equals 13 residues. CDR3 residues: CASRTSSLYEQYF. CDR3 nucleotide sequence: TGTGCCAGCAGAACGTCGTCACTCTACGAGCAGTACTTC.

This clonotype occurred a few times. This rearrangement joins TRBV28 to TRBJ2-2; a possible D gene is TRBD2 (5 bases). Between the trimmed V and J ends, which lost 2 bases and 9 bases, there was a span of 13 bases. Per the germline V gene, CDR1 is MDHEN and CDR2 is SYDVKM. The CDR3 is 14 residues long. The CDR3 nucleotides read TGTGCCAGCAGTTTAACGGGGAAAGAAAGGGAGCTGTTTTTT. Protein product: CASSLTGKERELFF. The variable domain in full, completed from reference TRBV28 and TRBJ2-2, reads DVKVTQSSRYLVKRTGEKVFLECVQDMDHENMFWYRQDPGLGLRLIYFSYDVKMKEKGDIPEGYSVSREKKERFSLILESASTNQTSMYLCASSLTGKERELFFGEGSRLTVL.

This clonotype was seen more than once but under ten times. This chain joins TRBV20-1 and TRBJ2-3, with 7 bases lining up with TRBD2. CDR1 is DFQATT and CDR2 is SNEGSKA in the germline V gene (reference sequence). V dropped 3 bases and J dropped 4; count of bases not matched to a gene: 10. This CDR3 contains 15 residues. Written as DNA, the CDR3 is TGCAGTGCTAGGAGCGGGGTGAGGGGAGCAGATACGCAGTATTTT. Its translation is CSARSGVRGADTQYF.

This clonotype turned up a few times. This sequence joins TRBV11-2 and TRBJ1-2; D gene uncertain. CDR3 length: 15 amino acids. The germline V gene encodes CDR1 SGHAT and CDR2 FQNNGV. V lost 8 bases and J lost 4, with 20 bases in between. DNA of the CDR3: TGTGCCAGCTCCTCCGTGCGGGTGGCTTTCTATGGCTACACCTTC. This sequence encodes CASSSVRVAFYGYTF.

This clonotype has at least ten counts. The rearrangement links TRBV7-9 to TRBJ1-5, with D possibly matching TRBD1 (6 bases). Trimming removed 1 base from V and 0 bases from J, with 13 bases in between. From germline, CDR1 is SEHNR and CDR2 FQNEAQ (reference sequence). The CDR3 contains 17 residues. For the CDR3, the DNA is TGTGCCAGCAGCTTAGATAGGGGGGTGTATAGCAATCAGCCCCAGCATTTT. Translation: CASSLDRGVYSNQPQHF.

This clonotype appeared a few times. This chain joins TRBV6-2 or TRBV6-3 and TRBJ1-5, with D possibly TRBD1 on 5 matching bases. There are 14 residues in the CDR3. V lost 6 bases and J 1 base, leaving 10 bases between the germline ends. The germline CDR1 and CDR2 sequences are MNHEY and SVGEGT. CDR3: CASSSQGSNQPQHF. CDR3 nucleotide sequence: TGTGCCAGCAGCTCCCAGGGAAGCAATCAGCCCCAGCATTTT.

This clonotype was seen only a few times. This CDR3 reads CASSPGQPFYGYTF. Here the CDR3 DNA reads TGTGCCAGCAGCCCGGGACAGCCTTTCTATGGCTACACCTTC. The chain employs TRBV7-9 and TRBJ1-2; 7 nucleotides agree with TRBD1. The germline CDR1 and CDR2 sequences are SEHNR and FQNEAQ (reference sequence). The CDR3 is made up of 14 amino acids. The trim removed 5 bases at V and 4 bases at J, leaving 7 bases unmatched.

CDR3 region: CASSLTGSSNYGYTF. In DNA form, the CDR3 reads TGCGCCAGCAGCTTGACAGGGTCATCTAACTATGGCTACACCTTC. The chain carries TRBV5-1 and TRBJ1-2, with D perhaps matching TRBD1 (6 bases). Trimming shortened V by 1 base and J by 0 bases, and 10 bases separated the two germline ends. The CDR3 is made up of 15 amino acids. Per the germline V gene, CDR1 is SGHRS and CDR2 is YFSETQ.

The gene calls are TRBV7-9 and TRBJ1-4, with D possibly being TRBD1 (6 bases). The CDR3 is 16 residues long. Germline V gene sequence: CDR1 SEHNR, CDR2 FQNEAQ (reference sequence). Trimming stripped 5 bases from V and 6 bases from J, with 19 bases between. CDR3 in DNA: TGTGCCAGCAGCCAGGGGCGTCCAGGGGTTGATGAAAAACTGTTTTTT. Translated, it gives CASSQGRPGVDEKLFF.

This clonotype was counted a few times. The V call is TRBV6-6, the J call TRBJ1-1; 7 bases agree with TRBD1. The CDR3 length is 14 residues. V dropped 7 bases and J dropped 4; count of bases not matched to a gene: 9. Germline V lookup: CDR1 MNHNY, CDR2 SVGAGI (reference sequence). CDR3 region: CASIGYRGPTEAFF. CDR3 bases: TGTGCCAGCATCGGGTACAGGGGACCCACTGAAGCTTTCTTT.

The gene calls are TRBV20-1 and TRBJ2-5; D is possibly TRBD1 (5 bases). CDR3 length: 11 residues. The V gene lost 5 bases and the J gene lost 8 bases, with 12 bases spanning the gap. Germline V gene data show CDR1 as DFQATT and CDR2 as SNEGSKA (reference sequence). CDR3 nucleotides: TGCAGTGCTGCCCTCCAGGGAACCCAGTACTTC. Translated, it gives CSAALQGTQYF.

This clonotype was recorded at least ten times. The chain links TRBV7-9 to TRBJ2-2, with 9 nucleotides matching TRBD2. The CDR3 consists of 16 residues. Germline CDR1 and CDR2: SEHNR and FQNEAQ (reference sequence). The V gene end was trimmed by 3 bases and the J gene end by 0 bases; junction bases not matched to a gene: 2. The CDR3 nucleotides read TGTGCCAGCAGCTTCTTAGCGGGGGCGAACACCGGGGAGCTGTTTTTT. It is translated as CASSFLAGANTGELFF.

The sample holds a few counts of this clonotype. V is TRBV5-5 and J is TRBJ2-2; 8 bases fit TRBD1. Per the germline V gene, CDR1 is SGHKS and CDR2 is YYEKEE (reference sequence). There are 16 residues in the CDR3. V was clipped by 0 bases and J by 3 bases; unmatched bases: 4. The CDR3 loop reads CASSLARGRDTGELFF. The CDR3 DNA sequence: TGTGCCAGCAGCTTGGCCAGGGGGCGAGACACCGGGGAGCTGTTTTTT.

V and J are TRBV4-3 and TRBJ1-6; D possibly corresponds to TRBD1 (5 bases). Germline V gene sequence: CDR1 LGHNA, CDR2 YSLEER. V lost 0 bases and J 6 bases, leaving 21 bases between the germline ends. There are 19 residues in the CDR3. The CDR3 is CASSQDRTRGYQVNSPLHF. CDR3 coding DNA: TGCGCCAGCAGCCAAGACAGGACAAGGGGTTATCAGGTTAATTCACCCCTCCACTTT.

This chain joins TRBV6-2 or TRBV6-3 and TRBJ2-6; D is ambiguous. V was shortened by 6 bases and J by 0 bases, with 6 bases between the two germline ends. There are 14 residues in the CDR3. Germline CDR1 MNHEY, CDR2 SVGEGT. The CDR3 loop reads CASSTDSGANVLTF. CDR3 nucleotide sequence: TGTGCCAGCAGCACAGACTCTGGGGCCAACGTCCTGACTTTC.

This clonotype was observed a handful of times. The rearrangement uses TRBV30 and TRBJ1-2; tentatively, D is TRBD1 (5 bases). The CDR3 is made up of 14 amino acids. Trimming removed 5 bases from V and 7 bases from J, with 20 bases in between. The germline V gene has CDR1 GTSNPN and CDR2 SVGIG (reference sequence). The chain's CDR3 is CAWHPDPGGRGYTF. CDR3 coding DNA: TGTGCCTGGCACCCAGATCCCGGGGGACGTGGCTACACCTTC. The variable domain in full, completed from reference TRBV30 and TRBJ1-2, reads SQTIHQWPATLVQPVGSPLSLECTVEGTSNPNLYWYRQAAGRGLQLLFYSVGIGQISSEVPQNLSASRPQDRQFILSSKKLLLSDSGFYLCAWHPDPGGRGYTFGSGTRLTVV.

This clonotype was seen only a few times. CDR3 DNA: TGTGCCAGCAGCAAAGACTCTCCAGACTATGGCTACACCTTC. Translating it yields CASSKDSPDYGYTF. The chain carries TRBV21-1 and TRBJ1-2. TRBV21-1 is labeled a pseudogene. The CDR3 is 14 residues long.

The table lists this clonotype with many counts. V usage is TRBV10-2 and J usage is TRBJ1-3, with D unclear. This CDR3 has 13 amino acids. Per the germline V gene, CDR1 is WSHSY and CDR2 is SAAADI. Trimming removed 4 bases from V and 4 bases from J, with 8 bases in between. The DNA for the CDR3 is TGCGCCAGCAGTGTGACGGAGGGAAACACCATATATTTT. Amino acid sequence: CASSVTEGNTIYF.

This clonotype was observed at least ten times. The chain employs TRBV3-1 and TRBJ1-2, with D uncertain. The CDR3 consists of 13 residues. CDR1 and CDR2 (germline): LGHDT, YNNKEL (reference sequence). The ends were cut back, 5 bases at V and 8 bases at J, with 15 bases in the middle. The CDR3 nucleotides are TGTGCCAGCAGCTACACGGCGTTTGAGGGCTACACCTTC. The encoded protein is CASSYTAFEGYTF.

The J gene is TRBJ2-7, the V gene TRBV7-6; D is unresolved. This CDR3 contains 15 residues. In germline, CDR1 is SGHVS, CDR2 FNYEAQ. V lost 2 bases, J lost 0 bases, and 11 bases lay in between. This chain's CDR3 is CASSLTQARSYEQYF. CDR3 sequence (DNA): TGTGCCAGCAGCTTAACGCAGGCTCGCTCCTACGAGCAGTACTTC.